This TCR beta chain was profiled in a study of blood T cell repertoires in COVID-19. As for the study in general: Samples came from the United States, Italy and Spain, spanning acute and convalescent COVID-19. Nucleic acid was either cDNA or gDNA, and it came from T cells, B-cell-depleted T cells, or PBMCs.

Per the study methods: For nucleated cells, counts were estimated from reference gene primer amplification. TCRdb's table, derived via immunoSEQ multiplex PCR, lists solely in-frame clones and lacks some. V, J and clone size are taken as reported in that table, and D and trimming were inferred from the DNA itself. The data show over 60,000 clones, 80% seen once. Trimming removed 2 bases from V and 4 bases from J, with 13 bases in between. The V gene's germline CDR1 is SGDLS and CDR2 YYNGEE. This CDR3 region has 14 residues. Sequences were obtained from peripheral blood. This clonotype was sampled from a human donor in a cohort sampled during active COVID-19. The gene calls are TRBV9 and TRBJ2-7; no clear D. The CDR3 spells CASSVSILEYEQYF. CDR3 nucleotide sequence: TGTGCCAGCAGCGTTTCCATCCTCGAGTACGAGCAGTACTTC.